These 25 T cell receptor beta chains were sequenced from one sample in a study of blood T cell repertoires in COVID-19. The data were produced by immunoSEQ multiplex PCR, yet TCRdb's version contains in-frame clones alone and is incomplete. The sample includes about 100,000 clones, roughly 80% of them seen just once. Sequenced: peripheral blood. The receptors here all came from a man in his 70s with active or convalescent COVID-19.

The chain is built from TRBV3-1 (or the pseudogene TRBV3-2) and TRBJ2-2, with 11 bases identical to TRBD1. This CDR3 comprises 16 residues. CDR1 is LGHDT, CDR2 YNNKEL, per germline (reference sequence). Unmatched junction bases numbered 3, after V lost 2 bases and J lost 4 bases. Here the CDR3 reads CASSQRTGGSTGELFF. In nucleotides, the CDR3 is TGTGCCAGCAGCCAAAGGACAGGGGGCAGCACCGGGGAGCTGTTTTTT.

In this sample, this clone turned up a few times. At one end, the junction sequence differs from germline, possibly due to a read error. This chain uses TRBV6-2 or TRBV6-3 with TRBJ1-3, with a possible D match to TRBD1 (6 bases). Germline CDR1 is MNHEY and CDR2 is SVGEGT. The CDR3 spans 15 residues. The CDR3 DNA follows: TGTGCCAGCAGTTATCCGGCAGGGGCTGGAGACACCATATATTTT. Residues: CASSYPAGAGDTIYF.

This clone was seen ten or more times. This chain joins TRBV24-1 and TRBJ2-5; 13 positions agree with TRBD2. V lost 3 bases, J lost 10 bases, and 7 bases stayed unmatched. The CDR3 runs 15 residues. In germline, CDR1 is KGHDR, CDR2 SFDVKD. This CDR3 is CATSDPRLAGGVQYF. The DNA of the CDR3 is TGTGCCACCAGTGATCCCCGACTAGCGGGGGGTGTCCAGTACTTC.

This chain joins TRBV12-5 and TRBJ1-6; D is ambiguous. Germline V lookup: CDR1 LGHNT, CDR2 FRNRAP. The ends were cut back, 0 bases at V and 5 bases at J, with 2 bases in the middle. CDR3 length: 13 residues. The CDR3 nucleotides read TGTGCTAGTGGTTTGGTCAATAATTCACCCCTCCACTTT. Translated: CASGLVNNSPLHF. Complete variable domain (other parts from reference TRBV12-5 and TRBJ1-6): DARVTQTPRHKVTEMGQEVTMRCQPILGHNTVFWYRQTMMQGLELLAYFRNRAPLDDSGMPKDRFSAEMPDATLATLKIQPSEPRDSAVYFCASGLVNNSPLHFGNGTRLTVT.

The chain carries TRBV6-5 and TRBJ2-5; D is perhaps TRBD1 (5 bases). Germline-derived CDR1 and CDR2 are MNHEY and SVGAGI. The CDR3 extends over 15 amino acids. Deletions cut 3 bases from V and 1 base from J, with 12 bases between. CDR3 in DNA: TGTGCCAGCAGTTATGGCCGAAGGGGCCAAGAGACCCAGTACTTC. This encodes CASSYGRRGQETQYF.

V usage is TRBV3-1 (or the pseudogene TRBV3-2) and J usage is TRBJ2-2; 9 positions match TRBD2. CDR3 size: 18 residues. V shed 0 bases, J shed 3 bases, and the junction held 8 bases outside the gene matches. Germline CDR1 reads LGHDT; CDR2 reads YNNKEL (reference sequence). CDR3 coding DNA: TGTGCCAGCAGCCAAGAGCGGCGGCGGGAGGGCCACACCGGGGAGCTGTTTTTT. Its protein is CASSQERRREGHTGELFF.

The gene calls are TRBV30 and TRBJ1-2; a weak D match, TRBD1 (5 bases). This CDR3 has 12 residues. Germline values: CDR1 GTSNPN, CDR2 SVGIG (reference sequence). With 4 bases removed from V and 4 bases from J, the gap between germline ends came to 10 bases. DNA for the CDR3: TGTGCCTGGAAGGGGTCCCGCTATGGCTACACCTTC. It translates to CAWKGSRYGYTF.

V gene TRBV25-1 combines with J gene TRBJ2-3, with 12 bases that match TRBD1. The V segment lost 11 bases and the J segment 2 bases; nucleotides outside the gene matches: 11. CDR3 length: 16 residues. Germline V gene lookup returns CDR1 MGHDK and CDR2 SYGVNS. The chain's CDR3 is CASGTGGSSPTDTQYF. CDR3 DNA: TGTGCCTCCGGGACAGGGGGCTCCAGCCCCACAGATACGCAGTATTTT. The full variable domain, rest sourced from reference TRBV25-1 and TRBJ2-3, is EADIYQTPRYLVIGTGKKITLECSQTMGHDKMYWYQQDPGMELHLIHYSYGVNSTEKGDLSSESTVSRIRTEHFPLTLESARPSHTSQYLCASGTGGSSPTDTQYFGPGTRLTVL.

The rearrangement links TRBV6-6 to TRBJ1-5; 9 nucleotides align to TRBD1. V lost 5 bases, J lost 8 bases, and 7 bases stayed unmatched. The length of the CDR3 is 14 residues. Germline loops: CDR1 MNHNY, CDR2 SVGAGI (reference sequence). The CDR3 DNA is TGTGCCAGCAGTGCCGGGACAGGGATGGAGCCCCAGCATTTT. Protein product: CASSAGTGMEPQHF.

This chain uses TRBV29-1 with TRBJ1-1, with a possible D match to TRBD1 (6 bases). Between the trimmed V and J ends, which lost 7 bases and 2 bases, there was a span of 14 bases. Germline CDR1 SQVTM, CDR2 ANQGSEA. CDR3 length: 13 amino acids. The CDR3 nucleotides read TGCAGCGCTGGACGGGGACAAAACACTGAAGCTTTCTTT. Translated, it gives CSAGRGQNTEAFF.

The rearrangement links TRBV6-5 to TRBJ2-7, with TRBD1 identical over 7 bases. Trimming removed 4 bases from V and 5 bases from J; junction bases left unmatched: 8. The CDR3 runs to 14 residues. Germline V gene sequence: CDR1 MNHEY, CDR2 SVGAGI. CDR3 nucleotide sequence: TGTGCCAGCAGTTCTTATCGGGACAGCCACGAGCAGTACTTC. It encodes CASSSYRDSHEQYF.

The CDR3 here is CSGGGEGGVNYGYTF. The CDR3 DNA reads as TGCAGCGGAGGAGGTGAAGGGGGAGTTAACTATGGCTACACCTTC. The rearrangement links TRBV29-1 to TRBJ1-2, with D possibly matching TRBD1 (6 bases). The germline V and J ends were trimmed by 7 bases and 1 base, with 19 bases remaining between them. CDR1 SQVTM and CDR2 ANQGSEA come from the germline V gene. The CDR3 has 15 residues.

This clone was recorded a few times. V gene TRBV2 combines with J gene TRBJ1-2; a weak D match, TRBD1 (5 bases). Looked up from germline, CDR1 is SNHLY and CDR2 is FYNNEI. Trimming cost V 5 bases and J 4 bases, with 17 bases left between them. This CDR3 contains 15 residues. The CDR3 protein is CASSLTDGGVYGYTF. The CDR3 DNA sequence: TGTGCCAGCAGTCTGACAGACGGCGGGGTCTATGGCTACACCTTC.

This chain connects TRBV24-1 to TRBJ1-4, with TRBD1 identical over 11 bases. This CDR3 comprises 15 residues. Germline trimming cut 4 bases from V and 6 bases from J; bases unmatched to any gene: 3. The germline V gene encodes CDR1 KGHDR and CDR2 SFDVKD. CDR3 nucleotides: TGTGCCACCAGTGACCCGGGACAGGGGGATGAAAAACTGTTTTTT. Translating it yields CATSDPGQGDEKLFF.

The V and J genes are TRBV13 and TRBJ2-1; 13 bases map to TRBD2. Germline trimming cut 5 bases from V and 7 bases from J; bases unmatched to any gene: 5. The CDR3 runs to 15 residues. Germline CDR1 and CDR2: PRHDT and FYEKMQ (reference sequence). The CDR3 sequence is CASSKRTSGRNEQFF. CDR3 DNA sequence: TGTGCCAGCAGCAAACGGACTAGCGGGAGAAATGAGCAGTTCTTC.

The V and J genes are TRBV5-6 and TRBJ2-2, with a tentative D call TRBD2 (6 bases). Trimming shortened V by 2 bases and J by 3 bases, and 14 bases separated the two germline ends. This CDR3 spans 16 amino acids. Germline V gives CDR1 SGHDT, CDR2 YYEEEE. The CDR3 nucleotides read TGTGCCAGCAGCTTAGACGGGACTCTCGACACCGGGGAGCTGTTTTTT. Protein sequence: CASSLDGTLDTGELFF.

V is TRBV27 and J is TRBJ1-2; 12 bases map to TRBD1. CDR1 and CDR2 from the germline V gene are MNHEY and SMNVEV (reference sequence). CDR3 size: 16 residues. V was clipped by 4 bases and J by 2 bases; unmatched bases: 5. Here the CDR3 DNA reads TGTGCCAGCAGTTCCGGGACAGGGGGCAACAACTATGGCTACACCTTC. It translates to CASSSGTGGNNYGYTF.

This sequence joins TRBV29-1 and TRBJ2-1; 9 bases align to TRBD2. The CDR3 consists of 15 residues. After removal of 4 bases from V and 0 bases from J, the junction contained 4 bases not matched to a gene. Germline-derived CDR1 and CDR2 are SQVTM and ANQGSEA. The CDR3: CSVGTSVSSYNEQFF. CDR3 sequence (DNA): TGCAGCGTTGGGACTAGCGTAAGCTCCTACAATGAGCAGTTCTTC.

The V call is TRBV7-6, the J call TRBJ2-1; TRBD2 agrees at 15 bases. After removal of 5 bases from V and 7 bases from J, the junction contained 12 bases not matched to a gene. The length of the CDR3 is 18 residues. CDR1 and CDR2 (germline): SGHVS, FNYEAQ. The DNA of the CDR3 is TGTGCCAGCAGCCTCGGACTAGCGGGGGGGCCCGAGGAGAATGAGCAGTTCTTC. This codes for CASSLGLAGGPEENEQFF.

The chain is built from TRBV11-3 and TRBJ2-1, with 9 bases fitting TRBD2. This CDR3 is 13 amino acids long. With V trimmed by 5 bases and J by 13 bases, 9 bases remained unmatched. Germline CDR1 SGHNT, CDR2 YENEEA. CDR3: CASSLGASGKQFF. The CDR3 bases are TGTGCCAGCAGCCTCGGGGCTAGCGGGAAACAGTTCTTC. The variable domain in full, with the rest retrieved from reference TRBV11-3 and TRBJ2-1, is EAGVVQSPRYKIIEKKQPVAFWCNPISGHNTLYWYLQNLGQGPELLIRYENEEAVDDSQLPKDRFSAERLKGVDSTLKIQPAELGDSAVYLCASSLGASGKQFFGPGTRLTVL.

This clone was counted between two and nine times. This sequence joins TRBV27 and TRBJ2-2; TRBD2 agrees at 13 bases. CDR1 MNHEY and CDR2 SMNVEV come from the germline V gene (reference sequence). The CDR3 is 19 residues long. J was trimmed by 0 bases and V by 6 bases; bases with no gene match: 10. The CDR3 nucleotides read TGTGCCAGCAGCCTTCGGTTAACTAGCGGGAGGGCGAACACCGGGGAGCTGTTTTTT. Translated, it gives CASSLRLTSGRANTGELFF.

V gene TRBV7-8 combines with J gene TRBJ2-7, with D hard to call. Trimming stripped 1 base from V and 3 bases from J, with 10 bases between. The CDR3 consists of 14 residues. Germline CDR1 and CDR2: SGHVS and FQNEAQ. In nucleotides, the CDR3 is TGTGCCAGCAGCTTAGATGCCCGGTACTACGAGCAGTACTTC. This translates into CASSLDARYYEQYF. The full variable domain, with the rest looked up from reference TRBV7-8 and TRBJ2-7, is GAGVSQSPRYKVAKRGQDVALRCDPISGHVSLFWYQQALGQGPEFLTYFQNEAQLDKSGLPSDRFFAERPEGSVSTLKIQRTQQEDSAVYLCASSLDARYYEQYFGPGTRLTVT.

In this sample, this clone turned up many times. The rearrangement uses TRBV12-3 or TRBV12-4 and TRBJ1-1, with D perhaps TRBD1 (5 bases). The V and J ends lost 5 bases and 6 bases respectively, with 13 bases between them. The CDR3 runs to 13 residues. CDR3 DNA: TGTGCCAGCAGTCTCCAGGGTGGGTCTGAAGCTTTCTTT. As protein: CASSLQGGSEAFF.

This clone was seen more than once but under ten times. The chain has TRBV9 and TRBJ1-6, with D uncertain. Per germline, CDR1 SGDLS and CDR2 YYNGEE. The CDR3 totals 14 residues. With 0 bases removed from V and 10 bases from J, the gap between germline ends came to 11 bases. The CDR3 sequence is CASSVGNQRSPLHF. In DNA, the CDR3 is TGTGCCAGCAGCGTAGGAAACCAACGGTCACCCCTCCACTTT. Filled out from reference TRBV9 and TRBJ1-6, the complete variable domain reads DSGVTQTPKHLITATGQRVTLRCSPRSGDLSVYWYQQSLDQGLQFLIQYYNGEERAKGNILERFSAQQFPDLHSELNLSSLELGDSALYFCASSVGNQRSPLHFGNGTRLTVT.

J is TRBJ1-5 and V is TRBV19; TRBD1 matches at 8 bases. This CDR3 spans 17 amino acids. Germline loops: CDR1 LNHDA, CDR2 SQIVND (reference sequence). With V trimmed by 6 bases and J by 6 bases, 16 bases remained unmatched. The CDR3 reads CASRDWQYTGGSQPQHF. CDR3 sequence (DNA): TGTGCCAGTAGAGACTGGCAGTATACAGGGGGGAGTCAGCCCCAGCATTTT.